This TCR beta chain originates from a study of T cell repertoires in cytomegalovirus infection. As for the study in general: Indicated by public TCR beta signatures were CMV infection and matching HLA type. Overall study findings and caveats: The study identified carriers of CMV plus the relevant HLA from cumulative public TCR beta family frequency.

From the reads, TCRdb called clonotypes with MiXCR, one entry per CDR3 protein. Of about 270,000 distinct CDR3 sequences in the sample, around 20% were seen once. To note about this clonotype: Its antigen is currently unknown.

Sample: cultured PBMCs, taken from culture after CMV antigen stimulation. The receptor comes from a human donor in good health (CMV status not recorded). Some clones in this sample may be carry-over from other donors' samples.

The CDR3 bases are TGTGCCAGCAGCGTAGAAGGATATGGCTACACCTTC. It is translated as CASSVEGYGYTF. This rearrangement joins TRBV9 to TRBJ1-2; D is unclear. Germline-derived CDR1 and CDR2 are SGDLS and YYNGEE. Deletions cut 0 bases from V and 5 bases from J, with 5 bases between. This CDR3 comprises 12 residues.